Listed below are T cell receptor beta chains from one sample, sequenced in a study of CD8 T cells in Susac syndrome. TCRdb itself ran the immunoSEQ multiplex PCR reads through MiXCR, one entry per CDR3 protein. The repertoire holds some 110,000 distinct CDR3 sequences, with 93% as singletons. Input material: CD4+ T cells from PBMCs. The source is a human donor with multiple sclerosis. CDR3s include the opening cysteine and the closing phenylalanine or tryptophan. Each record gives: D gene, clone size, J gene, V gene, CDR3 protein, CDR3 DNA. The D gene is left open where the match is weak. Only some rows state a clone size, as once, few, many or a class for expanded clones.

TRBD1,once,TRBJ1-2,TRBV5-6,CASRPMTGYRGYTF,TGTGCCAGCAGGCCGATGACAGGGTACCGTGGCTACACCTTC
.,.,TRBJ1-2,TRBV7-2,CASSFGRQRGYTF,TGTGCCAGCAGCTTCGGTCGACAGAGGGGCTACACCTTC
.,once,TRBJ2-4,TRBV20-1,CSAREGNIQYF,TGCAGTGCTAGGGAGGGGAACATTCAGTACTTC
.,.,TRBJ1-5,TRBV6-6,CASRTLTDQPQHF,TGTGCCAGCAGGACGCTGACAGATCAGCCCCAGCATTTT
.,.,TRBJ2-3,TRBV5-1,CASSPEGAVGDTQYF,TGCGCCAGCAGCCCGGAGGGAGCCGTGGGAGATACGCAGTATTTT
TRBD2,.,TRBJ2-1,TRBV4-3,CASSPTWGGTYNEQFF,TGCGCCAGCAGCCCTACTTGGGGGGGGACCTACAATGAGCAGTTCTTC
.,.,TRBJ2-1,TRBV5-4,CASSLGAIKPNEQFF,TGTGCCAGCAGCTTGGGTGCTATAAAGCCCAATGAGCAGTTCTTC
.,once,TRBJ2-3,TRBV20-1,CSAEGGTDTQYF,TGCAGTGCTGAAGGGGGGACAGATACGCAGTATTTT
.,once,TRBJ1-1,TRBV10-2,CASSEWSGNPGGTEAFF,TGCGCCAGCAGTGAGTGGTCGGGGAATCCCGGAGGCACTGAAGCTTTCTTT
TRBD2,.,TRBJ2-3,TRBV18,CASSRSGGVWDTQYF,TGTGCCAGCTCACGTAGCGGGGGCGTCTGGGATACGCAGTATTTT
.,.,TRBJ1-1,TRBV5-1,CASSDGGPYTEAFF,TGCGCCAGCAGCGATGGGGGACCGTACACTGAAGCTTTCTTT
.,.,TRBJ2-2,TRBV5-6,CASSSLTGELFF,TGTGCCAGCAGCTCCTTAACCGGGGAGCTGTTTTTT
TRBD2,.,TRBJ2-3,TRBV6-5,CASRGGVSSDTQYF,TGTGCCAGCAGGGGGGGGGTAAGCTCCGATACGCAGTATTTT
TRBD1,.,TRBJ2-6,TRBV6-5,CASSWPPTGTSGANVLTF,TGTGCCAGCAGTTGGCCCCCGACAGGGACCTCTGGGGCCAACGTCCTGACTTTC
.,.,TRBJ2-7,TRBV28,CASSNQGLEQYF,TGTGCCAGCAGCAATCAGGGCCTCGAGCAGTACTTC
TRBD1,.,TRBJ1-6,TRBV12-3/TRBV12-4,CASTVRQGNSPLHF,TGTGCCAGCACCGTTAGACAGGGAAATTCACCCCTCCACTTT
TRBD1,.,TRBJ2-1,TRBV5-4,CASQPGQATNEQFF,TGTGCCAGCCAACCGGGACAGGCGACGAATGAGCAGTTCTTC
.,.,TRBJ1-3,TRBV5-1,CASSLELAGNTIYF,TGCGCCAGCAGCTTGGAACTGGCAGGAAACACCATATATTTT
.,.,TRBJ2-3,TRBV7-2,CASSSGLIPDTQYF,TGTGCCAGCAGTTCGGGACTCATCCCGGATACGCAGTATTTT
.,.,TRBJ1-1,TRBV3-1,CASSQAGWRNTEAFF,TGTGCCAGCAGCCAAGCAGGGTGGAGGAACACTGAAGCTTTCTTT
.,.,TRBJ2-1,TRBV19,CASSGQFYNEQFF,TGTGCCAGTAGTGGACAGTTTTACAATGAGCAGTTCTTC
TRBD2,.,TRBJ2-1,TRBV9,CASSLKGTSGSSINEQFF,TGTGCCAGCAGCCTAAAGGGGACTAGCGGGAGTTCCATCAATGAGCAGTTCTTC
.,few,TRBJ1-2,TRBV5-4,CASSQDRYGYTF,TGTGCCAGCAGCCAGGATAGGTATGGCTACACCTTC
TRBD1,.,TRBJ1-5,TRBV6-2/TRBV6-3,CASSSVPGQGPNQPQHF,TGTGCCAGCAGTTCGGTCCCGGGACAGGGTCCCAATCAGCCCCAGCATTTT
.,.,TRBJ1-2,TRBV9,CASRPSGGGYTF,TGTGCCAGTAGACCGTCAGGCGGTGGCTACACCTTC
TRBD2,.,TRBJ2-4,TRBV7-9,CASSLSGDSNIQYF,TGTGCCAGCAGCTTAAGCGGGGATAGCAACATTCAGTACTTC
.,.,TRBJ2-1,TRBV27,CASKRAAEQFF,TGTGCCAGCAAGAGGGCCGCGGAGCAGTTCTTC
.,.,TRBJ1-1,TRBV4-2,CASSQDRAGLMNTEAFF,TGTGCCAGCAGCCAAGACCGGGCAGGACTCATGAACACTGAAGCTTTCTTT
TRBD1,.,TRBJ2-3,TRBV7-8,CASSLGDRGSRDTQYF,TGTGCCAGCAGCTTAGGGGACAGGGGTTCGAGGGATACGCAGTATTTT
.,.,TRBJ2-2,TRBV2,CASSVQGTGELFF,TGTGCCAGCAGTGTTCAGGGCACCGGGGAGCTGTTTTTT
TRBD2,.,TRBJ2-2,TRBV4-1,CASSQRRGGDTGELFF,TGCGCCAGCAGCCAAAGGCGGGGGGGAGACACCGGGGAGCTGTTTTTT
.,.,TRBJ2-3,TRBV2,CASSEQGLDTQYF,TGTGCCAGCAGTGAACAGGGTCTAGATACGCAGTATTTT
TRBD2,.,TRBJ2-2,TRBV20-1,CSARAGGRTGELFF,TGCAGTGCTAGAGCGGGGGGGCGGACCGGGGAGCTGTTTTTT
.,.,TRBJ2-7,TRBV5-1,CASSLRDSYEQYF,TGCGCCAGCAGCCTCCGGGACTCCTACGAGCAGTACTTC
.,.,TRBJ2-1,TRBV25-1,CASSESGGRSYNEQFF,TGTGCCAGCAGTGAATCTGGGGGTCGATCCTACAATGAGCAGTTCTTC
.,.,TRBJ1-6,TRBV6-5,CASSRDGRNSPLHF,TGTGCCAGCAGTCGGGACGGCCGGAATTCACCCCTCCACTTT
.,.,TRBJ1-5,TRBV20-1,CSASTRVGNQPQHF,TGCAGTGCTAGCACCAGGGTTGGCAATCAGCCCCAGCATTTT